The 17 T cell receptor beta chains listed next were all sequenced from one sample in a study of early T cells in non-severe SARS-CoV-2 infection. TCRdb re-derived calls from the 5' RACE reads in MiXCR, one entry per CDR3 protein. The sample yields about 48,000 distinct CDR3 sequences, 7% to 8% seen once. Sequencing was performed on whole blood. The receptors were sampled from an adult who was a healthcare worker with PCR-confirmed SARS-CoV-2 infection or an uninfected control (not recorded which).

This clonotype appeared a few times. The rearrangement joins TRBV24-1 to TRBJ1-1; D is unresolved. CDR1 and CDR2 from the germline V gene are KGHDR and SFDVKD. Trimming pared 7 bases from V and 10 bases from J, leaving 18 bases between. The CDR3 is 13 amino acids. CDR3 bases: TGTGCCACCAGCCTCACCCCGGAAATGGGAGCTTTCTTT. As protein: CATSLTPEMGAFF.

The genes are TRBV3-1 and TRBJ2-7, with D unresolved. V shed 0 bases and J shed 5 bases, with 5 bases lying between them. Germline CDR1 reads LGHDT; CDR2 reads YNNKEL (reference sequence). The CDR3 covers 12 residues. The chain's CDR3 is CASSQDWDEQYF. The CDR3 bases are TGTGCCAGCAGCCAAGATTGGGACGAGCAGTACTTC.

The CDR3 here is CASSSTPITKNTGELFF. The CDR3 DNA reads as TGCGCCAGCAGCTCGACCCCCATCACGAAAAACACCGGGGAGCTGTTTTTT. The chain couples TRBV5-1 to TRBJ2-2; D gene unclear. This CDR3 is built from 17 residues. Trimming cost V 3 bases and J 2 bases, with 17 bases left between them. CDR1 and CDR2 (germline): SGHRS, YFSETQ. Using reference TRBV5-1 and TRBJ2-2 for the parts outside the CDR3, the full variable domain is KAGVTQTPRYLIKTRGQQVTLSCSPISGHRSVSWYQQTPGQGLQFLFEYFSETQRNKGNFPGRFSGRQFSNSRSEMNVSTLELGDSALYLCASSSTPITKNTGELFFGEGSRLTVL.

CDR3 bases: TGTGCCAGCAGCCTGATGGTGGATCAGCCCCAGCATTTT. Amino acid sequence: CASSLMVDQPQHF. The chain has TRBV7-6 and TRBJ1-5; D is unclear. V lost 5 bases, J lost 5 bases, and 10 bases lay in between. Germline loops: CDR1 SGHVS, CDR2 FNYEAQ. The CDR3 sequence is 13 residues long.

The rearrangement links TRBV20-1 to TRBJ1-4, with D uncertain. CDR1 and CDR2 from the germline V gene are DFQATT and SNEGSKA (reference sequence). Trimming left V 0 bases short and J 0 bases short, with 5 bases between. There are 14 residues in the CDR3. The CDR3 nucleotides are TGCAGTGCTAGAGACGACTCAACTAATGAAAAACTGTTTTTT. Translating it yields CSARDDSTNEKLFF.

This clonotype appeared many times. The chain combines TRBV12-3 or TRBV12-4 with TRBJ1-2; the D is unclear. The CDR3 extends over 16 amino acids. Trimming removed 6 bases at V and 0 bases at J, with 17 bases between. The CDR3 reads CASSPSSSTTNYGYTF. The CDR3 nucleotides are TGTGCCAGCAGCCCCTCCTCTAGTACGACTAACTATGGCTACACCTTC.

This sequence joins TRBV6-6 and TRBJ2-5; 9 nucleotides match TRBD1. Trimming removed 2 bases from V and 5 bases from J; junction bases left unmatched: 3. The CDR3 is 14 residues long. Germline CDR1 is MNHNY and CDR2 is SVGAGI (reference sequence). The CDR3 nucleotides are TGTGCCAGCAGTTACGGGACAGGGCAGGAGACCCAGTACTTC. It is translated as CASSYGTGQETQYF.

Many counts were recorded for this clonotype. This sequence joins TRBV20-1 and TRBJ2-7; tentatively, D is TRBD1 (6 bases). V lost 6 bases to trimming and J lost 9 bases, with 12 bases between them. The CDR3 consists of 10 residues. Germline CDR1 DFQATT, CDR2 SNEGSKA (reference sequence). The CDR3 sequence: CSATGLGQYF. The CDR3 nucleotides read TGCAGTGCCACAGGGTTAGGGCAGTACTTC.

This clonotype was recorded a few times. The V call is TRBV4-2, the J call TRBJ2-2, with D possibly being TRBD2 (6 bases). Trimming left V 7 bases short and J 4 bases short, with 13 bases between. Looked up from germline, CDR1 is LGHNA and CDR2 is YNFKEQ. The CDR3 is made up of 14 amino acids. CDR3 bases: TGTGCCAGCACCACCTTGGGGGGCACCGGGGAGCTGTTTTTT. Translated: CASTTLGGTGELFF.

The chain joins TRBV4-3 to TRBJ2-6; D tentatively fits TRBD1 or TRBD2 (5 bases each). V was clipped by 0 bases and J by 1 base, with 16 bases between them. Per the germline V gene, CDR1 is LGHNA and CDR2 is YSLEER. The CDR3 extends over 19 amino acids. CDR3 sequence (DNA): TGCGCCAGCAGCCAAGAGCCGGGACGGATTATTTCTGGGGCCAACGTCCTGACTTTC. Its protein is CASSQEPGRIISGANVLTF.

The rearrangement joins TRBV7-2 to TRBJ2-1, with D perhaps matching TRBD1 (5 bases). This CDR3 has 13 amino acids. Trimming stripped 1 base from V and 10 bases from J, with 11 bases between. Germline values: CDR1 SGHTA, CDR2 FQGNSA. CDR3 in amino acids: CASSLDTPGEQFF. CDR3 coding DNA: TGTGCCAGCAGCTTAGACACCCCAGGGGAGCAGTTCTTC.

This clonotype was recorded at least ten times. The V call is TRBV2, the J call TRBJ2-1; the match to TRBD2 covers 8 bases. This CDR3 is 15 amino acids long. CDR1 and CDR2 (germline): SNHLY, FYNNEI. The V gene end was trimmed by 1 base and the J gene end by 6 bases; junction bases not matched to a gene: 5. CDR3 amino acids: CASSEVSGTSNEQFF. DNA of the CDR3: TGTGCCAGCAGTGAAGTATCCGGGACTAGCAATGAGCAGTTCTTC.

Only a few counts were recorded for this clonotype. The chain recombines TRBV27 with TRBJ1-2; no reliable D call. V gave up 6 bases and J gave up 1 base, with 12 bases separating them. This CDR3 spans 14 amino acids. Germline V CDR1 and CDR2: MNHEY, SMNVEV (reference sequence). CDR3 amino acids: CASREQDHNYGYTF. CDR3 nucleotides: TGTGCCAGCAGGGAGCAGGACCATAACTATGGCTACACCTTC.

In its sample, this clonotype was seen a few times. The V and J genes are TRBV28 and TRBJ1-4; D may be TRBD1 (5 bases). This CDR3 is built from 15 residues. Deletions cut 6 bases from V and 5 bases from J, with 16 bases between. Germline lookup yields CDR1 MDHEN and CDR2 SYDVKM. CDR3 nucleotides: TGTGCCAGCAGCTTGGGGGGACGACGGAATGAAAAACTGTTTTTT. This codes for CASSLGGRRNEKLFF.

J is TRBJ2-1 and V is TRBV7-8; the match to TRBD1 covers 8 bases. The CDR3 covers 16 residues. V gave up 5 bases and J gave up 1 base; unmatched junction bases: 7. The germline V gene has CDR1 SGHVS and CDR2 FQNEAQ. CDR3 amino acids: CASSRQGARSYNEQFF. The CDR3 bases are TGTGCCAGCAGCCGCCAGGGGGCTCGTTCCTACAATGAGCAGTTCTTC.

This clonotype showed up just a few times. The chain uses TRBV7-2 and TRBJ2-3; D is ambiguous. Germline CDR1 SGHTA, CDR2 FQGNSA. The CDR3 is made up of 13 amino acids. The ends were cut back, 1 base at V and 6 bases at J, with 8 bases in the middle. DNA for the CDR3: TGTGCCAGCAGCTTAGAAGGGTTGGATACGCAGTATTTT. As protein: CASSLEGLDTQYF.

The chain recombines TRBV20-1 with TRBJ2-3, with a possible D match to TRBD1 (6 bases). In germline, CDR1 is DFQATT, CDR2 SNEGSKA (reference sequence). V was cut by 5 bases and J by 2 bases, with 11 bases left in between. The CDR3 sequence is 13 residues long. Here the CDR3 DNA reads TGCAGTGCTGAACAGGGAATCACAGATACGCAGTATTTT. It encodes CSAEQGITDTQYF.